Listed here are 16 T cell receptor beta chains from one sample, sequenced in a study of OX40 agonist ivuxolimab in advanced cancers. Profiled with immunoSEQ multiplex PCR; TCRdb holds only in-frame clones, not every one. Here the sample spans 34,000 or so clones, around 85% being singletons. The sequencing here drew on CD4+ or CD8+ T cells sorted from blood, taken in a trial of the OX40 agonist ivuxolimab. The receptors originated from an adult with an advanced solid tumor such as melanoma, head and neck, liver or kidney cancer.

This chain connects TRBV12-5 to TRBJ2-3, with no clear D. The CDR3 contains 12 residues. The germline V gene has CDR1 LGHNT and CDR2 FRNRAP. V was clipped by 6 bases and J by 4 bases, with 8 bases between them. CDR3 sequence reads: CASGDQADTQYF. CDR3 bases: TGTGCTAGTGGAGACCAGGCAGATACGCAGTATTTT.

CDR3 DNA sequence: TGTGCCAGCACCCCGCCGCGTCGGACTAGCCCTTACAATGAGCAGTTCTTC. As protein: CASTPPRRTSPYNEQFF. The J gene is TRBJ2-1, the V gene TRBV7-8; TRBD2 matches 8 bases. The CDR3 loop spans 17 amino acids. J lost 4 bases, V lost 7 bases, and 15 bases had no gene match. Germline lookup yields CDR1 SGHVS and CDR2 FQNEAQ.

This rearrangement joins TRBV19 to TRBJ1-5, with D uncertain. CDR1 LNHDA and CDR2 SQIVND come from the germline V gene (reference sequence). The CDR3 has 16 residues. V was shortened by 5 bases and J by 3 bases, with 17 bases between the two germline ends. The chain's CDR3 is CASSSPGRGNNQPQHF. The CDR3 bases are TGTGCCAGTAGTTCCCCCGGCAGAGGAAACAATCAGCCCCAGCATTTT.

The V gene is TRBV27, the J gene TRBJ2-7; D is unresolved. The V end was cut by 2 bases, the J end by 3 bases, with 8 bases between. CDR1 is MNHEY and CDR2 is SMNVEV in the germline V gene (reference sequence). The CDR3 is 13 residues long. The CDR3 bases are TGTGCCAGCAGTTTAAACACAGTCTACGAGCAGTACTTC. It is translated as CASSLNTVYEQYF.

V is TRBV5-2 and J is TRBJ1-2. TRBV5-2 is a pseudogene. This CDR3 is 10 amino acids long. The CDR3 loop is CASSLAGYTF. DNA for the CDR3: TGTGCCAGCAGCTTAGCGGGCTACACCTTC.

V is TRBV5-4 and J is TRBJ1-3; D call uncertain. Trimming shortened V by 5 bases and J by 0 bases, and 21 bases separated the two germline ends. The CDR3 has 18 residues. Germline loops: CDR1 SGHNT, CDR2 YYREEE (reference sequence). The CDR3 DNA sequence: TGTGCCAGCAGACCTTCCGAGGGTGGAGCCGTCTCTGGAAACACCATATATTTT. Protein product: CASRPSEGGAVSGNTIYF. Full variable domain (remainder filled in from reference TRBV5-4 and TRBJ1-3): ETGVTQSPTHLIKTRGQQVTLRCSSQSGHNTVSWYQQALGQGPQFIFQYYREEENGRGNFPPRFSGLQFPNYSSELNVNALELDDSALYLCASRPSEGGAVSGNTIYFGEGSWLTVV.

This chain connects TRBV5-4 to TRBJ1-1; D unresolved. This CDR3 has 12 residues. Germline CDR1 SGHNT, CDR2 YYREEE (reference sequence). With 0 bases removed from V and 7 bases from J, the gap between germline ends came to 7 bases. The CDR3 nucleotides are TGTGCCAGCAGCTTGGGGGCGCTTGAAGCTTTCTTT. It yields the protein CASSLGALEAFF.

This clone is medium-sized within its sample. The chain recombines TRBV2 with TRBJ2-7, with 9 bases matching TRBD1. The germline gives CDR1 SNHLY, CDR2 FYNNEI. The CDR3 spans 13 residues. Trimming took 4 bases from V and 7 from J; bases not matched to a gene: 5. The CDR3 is CASSGDRAKEQYF. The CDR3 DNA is TGTGCCAGCAGTGGGGACAGGGCTAAAGAGCAGTACTTC.

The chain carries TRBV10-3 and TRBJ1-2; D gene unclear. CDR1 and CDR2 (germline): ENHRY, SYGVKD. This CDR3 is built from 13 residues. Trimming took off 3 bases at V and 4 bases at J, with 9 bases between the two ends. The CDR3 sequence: CAISDRLSYGYTF. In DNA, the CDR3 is TGTGCCATCAGTGATAGGTTATCCTATGGCTACACCTTC.

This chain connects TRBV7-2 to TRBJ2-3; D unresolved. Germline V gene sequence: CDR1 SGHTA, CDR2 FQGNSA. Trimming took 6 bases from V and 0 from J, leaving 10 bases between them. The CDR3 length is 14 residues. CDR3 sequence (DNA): TGTGCCAGCAGAGGCCCGACCAGCACAGATACGCAGTATTTT. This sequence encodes CASRGPTSTDTQYF.

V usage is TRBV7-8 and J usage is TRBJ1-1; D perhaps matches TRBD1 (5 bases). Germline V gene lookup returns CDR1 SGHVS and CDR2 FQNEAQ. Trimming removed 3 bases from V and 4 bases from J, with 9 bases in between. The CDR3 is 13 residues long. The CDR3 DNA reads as TGTGCCAGCAGCTTCCCTGGGGGCACTGAAGCTTTCTTT. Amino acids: CASSFPGGTEAFF.

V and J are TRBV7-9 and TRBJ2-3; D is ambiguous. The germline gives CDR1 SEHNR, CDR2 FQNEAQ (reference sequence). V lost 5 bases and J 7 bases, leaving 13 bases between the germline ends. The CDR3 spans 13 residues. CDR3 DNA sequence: TGTGCCAGCAGCCCAGGTGGCCAGAATACGCAGTATTTT. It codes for CASSPGGQNTQYF.

The CDR3 loop is CASSLRDEQYF. The CDR3 DNA sequence: TGTGCCAGCAGTCTCAGGGACGAGCAGTACTTC. The chain employs TRBV6-5 and TRBJ2-7, with a tentative D call TRBD1 (5 bases). This CDR3 spans 11 amino acids. V lost 5 bases to trimming and J lost 5 bases, with 7 bases between them. In germline, CDR1 is MNHEY, CDR2 SVGAGI.

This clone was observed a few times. The CDR3 bases are TGTGCCATCGGGGGTTCAGTCTCCGATCAGCCCCAGCATTTT. This sequence encodes CAIGGSVSDQPQHF. The gene calls are TRBV10-3 and TRBJ1-5; D is possibly TRBD1 (5 bases). There are 14 residues in the CDR3. CDR1 is ENHRY, CDR2 SYGVKD, per germline. V lost 8 bases and J lost 5, with 16 bases in between.

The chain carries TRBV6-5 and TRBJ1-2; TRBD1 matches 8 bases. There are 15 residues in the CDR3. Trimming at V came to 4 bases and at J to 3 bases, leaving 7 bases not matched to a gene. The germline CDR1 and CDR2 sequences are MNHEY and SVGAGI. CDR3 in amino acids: CASSSGQALDYGYTF. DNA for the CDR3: TGTGCCAGCAGTTCGGGACAGGCCTTAGACTATGGCTACACCTTC.

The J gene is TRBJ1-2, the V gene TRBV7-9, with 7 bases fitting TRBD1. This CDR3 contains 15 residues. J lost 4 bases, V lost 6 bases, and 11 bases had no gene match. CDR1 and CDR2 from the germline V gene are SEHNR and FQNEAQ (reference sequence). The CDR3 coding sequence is TGTGCCAGCAGTGAATGGTCTGGGACAGCCTATGGCTACACCTTC. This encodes CASSEWSGTAYGYTF.